This entry is about one T cell receptor beta chain. Its specificity is unknown. The germline gene is not matched at one end of the junction; a read error may be the cause. This sample was included in a study of cytomegalovirus exposure and HLA in healthy donors. The wider study: The roughly 130 validation repertoires used the same platform as the 650 to 850 first-cohort repertoires (as reported by a later analysis).

The CDR3 consists of 12 residues. Looked up from germline, CDR1 is LNHDA and CDR2 is SQIVND (reference sequence). Profiled with immunoSEQ multiplex PCR; TCRdb holds only in-frame clones, not every one. The top ten clones hold 1.7% of a sample with about 130,000 clones, around 96% of them seen once. Overall study findings and caveats: Reports showed the classifier diagnosing cytomegalovirus status with high specificity and sensitivity. Specificity for CMV antigens was confirmed in vitro for a few of the CMV-associated chains.

The material sequenced was PBMCs. This chain links TRBV19 with TRBJ1-1; TRBD1 matches 8 bases. This TCR was recovered from a man aged 18 to 29 in good health and CMV-seronegative. The CDR3 nucleotides are TGTGCCAGTAGTATTAGGGGACAGGTTGGGGTCTTT. It codes for CASSIRGQVGVF.